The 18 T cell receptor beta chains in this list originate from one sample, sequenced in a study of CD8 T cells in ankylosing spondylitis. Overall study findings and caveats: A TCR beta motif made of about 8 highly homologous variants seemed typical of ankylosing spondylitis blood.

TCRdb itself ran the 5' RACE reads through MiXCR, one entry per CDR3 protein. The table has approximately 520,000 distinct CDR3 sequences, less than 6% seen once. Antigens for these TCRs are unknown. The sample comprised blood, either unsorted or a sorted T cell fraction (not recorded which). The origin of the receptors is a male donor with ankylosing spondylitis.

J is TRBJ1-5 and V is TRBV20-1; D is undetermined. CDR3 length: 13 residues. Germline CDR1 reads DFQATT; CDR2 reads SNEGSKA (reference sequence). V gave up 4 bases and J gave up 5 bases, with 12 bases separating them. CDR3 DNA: TGCAGTGCTACTGGCCCCAGCGATCAGCCCCAGCATTTT. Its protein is CSATGPSDQPQHF.

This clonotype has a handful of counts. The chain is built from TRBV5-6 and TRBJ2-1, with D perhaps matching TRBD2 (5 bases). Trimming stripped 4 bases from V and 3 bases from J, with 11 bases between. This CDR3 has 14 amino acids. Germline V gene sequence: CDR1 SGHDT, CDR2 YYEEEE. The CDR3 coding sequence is TGTGCCAGCAGCCCGGAGGCCCGCTACAATGAGCAGTTCTTC. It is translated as CASSPEARYNEQFF.

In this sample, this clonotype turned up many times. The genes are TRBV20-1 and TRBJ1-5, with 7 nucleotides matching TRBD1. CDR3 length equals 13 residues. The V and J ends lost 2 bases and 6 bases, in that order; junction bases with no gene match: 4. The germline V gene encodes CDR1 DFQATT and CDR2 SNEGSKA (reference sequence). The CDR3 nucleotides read TGCAGTGCTAGAACGACAGGGTTTCAGCCCCAGCATTTT. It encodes CSARTTGFQPQHF.

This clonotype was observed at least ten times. In DNA, the CDR3 is TGCAGTGCTCTACATCTAGCCTTAGCCTACAATGAGCAGTTCTTC. Its protein product is CSALHLALAYNEQFF. V gene TRBV20-1 combines with J gene TRBJ2-1; D might be TRBD2 (5 bases). Deletions cut 5 bases from V and 2 bases from J, with 16 bases between. The CDR3 spans 15 residues. CDR1 DFQATT and CDR2 SNEGSKA come from the germline V gene (reference sequence).

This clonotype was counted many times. CDR3 sequence (DNA): TGTGCCACCAGCAGAGATTTTAGGAGGTACTCCTACAATGAGCAGTTCTTC. This translates into CATSRDFRRYSYNEQFF. This sequence joins TRBV15 and TRBJ2-1, with D perhaps matching TRBD2 (5 bases). Trimming removed 0 bases from V and 0 bases from J, with 12 bases in between. There are 17 residues in the CDR3. Germline V CDR1 and CDR2: LNHNV, YYDKDF (reference sequence).

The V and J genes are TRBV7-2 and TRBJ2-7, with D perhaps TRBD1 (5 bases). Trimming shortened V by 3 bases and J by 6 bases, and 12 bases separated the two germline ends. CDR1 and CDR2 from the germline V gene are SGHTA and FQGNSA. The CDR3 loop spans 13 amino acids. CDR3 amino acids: CASSFYRTSEQYF. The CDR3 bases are TGTGCCAGCAGCTTCTACAGGACCAGCGAGCAGTACTTC.

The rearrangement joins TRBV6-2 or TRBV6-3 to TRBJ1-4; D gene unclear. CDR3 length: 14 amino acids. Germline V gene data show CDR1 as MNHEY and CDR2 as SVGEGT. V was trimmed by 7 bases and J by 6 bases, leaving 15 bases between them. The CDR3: CASTNDGTDEKLFF. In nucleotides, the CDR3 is TGTGCCAGCACCAATGACGGAACAGATGAAAAACTGTTTTTT.

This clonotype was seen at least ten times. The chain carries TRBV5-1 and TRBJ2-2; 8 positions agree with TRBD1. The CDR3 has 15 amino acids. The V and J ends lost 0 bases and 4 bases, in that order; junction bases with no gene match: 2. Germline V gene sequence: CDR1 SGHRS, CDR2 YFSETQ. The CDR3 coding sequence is TGCGCCAGCAGCTTGGGCAGGGGGCCCACCGGGGAGCTGTTTTTT. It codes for CASSLGRGPTGELFF. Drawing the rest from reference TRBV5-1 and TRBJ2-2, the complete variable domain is KAGVTQTPRYLIKTRGQQVTLSCSPISGHRSVSWYQQTPGQGLQFLFEYFSETQRNKGNFPGRFSGRQFSNSRSEMNVSTLELGDSALYLCASSLGRGPTGELFFGEGSRLTVL.

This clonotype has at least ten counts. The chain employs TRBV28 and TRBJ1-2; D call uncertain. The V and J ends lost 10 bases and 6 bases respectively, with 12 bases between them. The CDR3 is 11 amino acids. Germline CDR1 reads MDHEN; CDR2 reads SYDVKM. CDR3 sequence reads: CATIRWDGYTF. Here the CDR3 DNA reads TGTGCCACCATCAGGTGGGATGGCTACACCTTC.

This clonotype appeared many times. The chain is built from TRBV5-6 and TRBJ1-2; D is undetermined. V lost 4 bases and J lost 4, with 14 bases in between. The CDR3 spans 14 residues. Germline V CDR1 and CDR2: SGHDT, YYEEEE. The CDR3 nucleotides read TGTGCCAGCAGCCGGTTATGGGTGTTCTATGGCTACACCTTC. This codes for CASSRLWVFYGYTF.

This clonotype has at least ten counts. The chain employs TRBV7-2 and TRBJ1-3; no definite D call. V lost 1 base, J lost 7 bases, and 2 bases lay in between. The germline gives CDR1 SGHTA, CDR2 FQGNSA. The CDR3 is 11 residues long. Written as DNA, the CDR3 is TGTGCCAGCAGCTTAGTCAACACCATATATTTT. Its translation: CASSLVNTIYF.

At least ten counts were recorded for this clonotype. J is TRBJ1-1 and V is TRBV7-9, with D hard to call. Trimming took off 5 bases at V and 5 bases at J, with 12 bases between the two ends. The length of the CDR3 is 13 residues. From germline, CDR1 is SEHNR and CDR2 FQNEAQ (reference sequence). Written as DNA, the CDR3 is TGTGCCAGCAGCCAGGAGGCTCGGACTGAAGCTTTCTTT. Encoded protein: CASSQEARTEAFF.

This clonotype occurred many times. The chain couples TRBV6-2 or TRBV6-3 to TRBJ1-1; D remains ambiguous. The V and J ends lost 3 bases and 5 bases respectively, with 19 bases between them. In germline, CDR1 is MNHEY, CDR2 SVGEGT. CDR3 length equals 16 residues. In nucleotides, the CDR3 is TGTGCCAGCAGTTATTGGTCGCGGAGTTACGGGACTGAAGCTTTCTTT. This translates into CASSYWSRSYGTEAFF.

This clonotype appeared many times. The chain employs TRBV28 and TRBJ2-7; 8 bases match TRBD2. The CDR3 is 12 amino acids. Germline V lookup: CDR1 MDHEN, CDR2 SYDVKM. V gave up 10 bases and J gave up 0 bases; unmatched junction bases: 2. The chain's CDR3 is CATGTSSYEQYF. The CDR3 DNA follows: TGTGCCACCGGGACTAGCTCCTACGAGCAGTACTTC.

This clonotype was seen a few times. This CDR3 reads CASSSFGRAYNEQFF. CDR3 bases: TGTGCCAGCAGCTCATTCGGGAGGGCCTACAATGAGCAGTTCTTC. The rearrangement joins TRBV7-6 to TRBJ2-1, with 8 bases matching TRBD2. This CDR3 has 15 amino acids. Germline CDR1 SGHVS, CDR2 FNYEAQ. The J segment lost 2 bases and the V segment lost 4 bases, leaving 4 bases of the junction unmatched.

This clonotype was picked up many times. CDR3 protein: CASSVDPVRNTEAFF. The CDR3 region has the DNA TGTGCCAGCAGCGTAGACCCCGTTAGGAACACTGAAGCTTTCTTT. V is TRBV9 and J is TRBJ1-1; D is uncertain. The CDR3 has 15 residues. Trimming took 0 bases from V and 1 from J, leaving 10 bases between them. The germline CDR1 and CDR2 sequences are SGDLS and YYNGEE.

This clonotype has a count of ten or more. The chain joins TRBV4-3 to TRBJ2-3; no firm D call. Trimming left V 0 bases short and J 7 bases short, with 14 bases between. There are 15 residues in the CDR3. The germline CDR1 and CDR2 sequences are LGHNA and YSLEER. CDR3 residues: CASSQEMGGVYTQYF. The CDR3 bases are TGCGCCAGCAGCCAAGAAATGGGCGGCGTATATACGCAGTATTTT.

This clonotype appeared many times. CDR3 in DNA: TGTGCCAGCAGCCCTAGACTAGCGGAACTCCAAGAGACCCAGTACTTC. This codes for CASSPRLAELQETQYF. The V gene is TRBV7-2, the J gene TRBJ2-5; 9 bases match TRBD2. Germline trimming cut 5 bases from V and 1 base from J; bases unmatched to any gene: 8. The CDR3 totals 16 residues. Germline assignment: CDR1 SGHTA and CDR2 FQGNSA.